The T cell receptor (beta chain) under discussion was sequenced for a study of beta chain features in type 1 diabetes. Findings of the study overall: Moderately but significantly shorter TCRB CDR3s were found in Type 1 diabetes patients in all four CD4+ subsets.

This clone was seen a handful of times. Its target is unknown. The V gene end was trimmed by 5 bases and the J gene end by 3 bases; junction bases not matched to a gene: 4. The CDR3 length is 13 residues. Per the germline V gene, CDR1 is LNHDA and CDR2 is SQIVND (reference sequence). The isolated RNA, all of it, was reverse transcribed, so expressed TCRB transcripts were what got sequenced. This table comes from immunoSEQ multiplex PCR, and its TCRdb copy is limited to in-frame clones, with some not included. The table includes around 280,000 clones, 15% detected once. Sequenced: naive CD4+ T cells from blood. The V and J genes are TRBV19 and TRBJ2-7; 7 bases align to TRBD1. This sequence was found in a young man with type 1 diabetes. CDR3 in amino acids: CASSPRQGYEQYF. The CDR3 DNA sequence: TGTGCCAGTAGTCCACGACAGGGCTACGAGCAGTACTTC.